Below, 2 T cell receptor beta chains from the same sample are listed, as sequenced in a study of T cell repertoires in cytomegalovirus infection. A single record per CDR3 protein comes from TCRdb applying MiXCR to the reads. The profile shows around 70,000 distinct CDR3 sequences, about 26% of them singletons. Antigens for these TCRs are unknown. Sequenced material: CD8+ T cells from cultured PBMCs, taken from culture after CMV antigen stimulation. The receptors shown here come from a human donor in good health (CMV status not recorded). Some clones in this sample may be carry-over from other donors' samples.

This clonotype occurred a few times. The chain combines TRBV10-2 with TRBJ2-7, with TRBD1 matching over 8 bases. The V gene's germline CDR1 is WSHSY and CDR2 SAAADI. The V and J ends lost 6 bases and 8 bases, in that order; junction bases with no gene match: 6. This CDR3 contains 12 residues. The CDR3, as DNA: TGCGCCAGCAGGTCGACAGGGGTGAAGCAGTACTTC. This codes for CASRSTGVKQYF.

The CDR3 DNA reads as TGTGCCAGCAGTCTCGGGGGGGCGCAGTACTTC. The encoded protein is CASSLGGAQYF. V usage is TRBV27 and J usage is TRBJ2-7, with 8 nucleotides matching TRBD2. CDR3 length equals 11 residues. The germline V gene encodes CDR1 MNHEY and CDR2 SMNVEV (reference sequence). Germline trimming cut 5 bases from V and 9 bases from J; bases unmatched to any gene: 3.